The next 10 T cell receptor beta chains were all read from a single sample in a study of cytomegalovirus exposure and HLA in healthy donors. The study ran its PCR with 60 Vbeta and 13 Jbeta primers. Sequenced by immunoSEQ multiplex PCR; TCRdb stores in-frame clones only, minus some. The sample lists 150,000 to 200,000 clones; roughly 80% were seen once. Source material: PBMCs. Receptors were obtained from a human donor in good health.

This chain joins TRBV5-1 and TRBJ2-3; TRBD2 matches 8 bases. J was trimmed by 0 bases and V by 4 bases; bases with no gene match: 4. Germline CDR1 SGHRS, CDR2 YFSETQ. The CDR3 extends over 15 amino acids. Here the CDR3 DNA reads TGCGCCAGCAGCCCGGGGGGGGGTAGCACAGATACGCAGTATTTT. Translating gives CASSPGGGSTDTQYF.

This chain uses TRBV5-6 with TRBJ1-2; TRBD1 agrees at 11 bases. J was trimmed by 8 bases and V by 1 base; bases with no gene match: 7. The CDR3 has 15 residues. Germline V gene lookup returns CDR1 SGHDT and CDR2 YYEEEE. CDR3 DNA: TGTGCCAGCAGCTTGTTCGGGACAGGGGGAAACGGCTACACCTTC. This translates into CASSLFGTGGNGYTF.

The rearrangement uses TRBV19 and TRBJ2-1; D may be TRBD1 (6 bases). Germline values: CDR1 LNHDA, CDR2 SQIVND (reference sequence). V lost 3 bases and J lost 1, with 16 bases in between. The CDR3 totals 17 residues. CDR3 nucleotides: TGTGCCAGTAGTATTGGCCCAGGGGTGGGATCCTACAATGAGCAGTTCTTC. It codes for CASSIGPGVGSYNEQFF.

The chain combines TRBV9 with TRBJ2-2; 8 bases line up with TRBD1. With 3 bases clipped from V and 1 base from J, the junction kept 5 bases outside the gene matches. Germline V gives CDR1 SGDLS, CDR2 YYNGEE. The CDR3 contains 16 residues. CDR3 residues: CASSARQGRNTGELFF. CDR3 DNA: TGTGCCAGCAGCGCCCGACAGGGGCGGAACACCGGGGAGCTGTTTTTT.

This chain links TRBV10-3 with TRBJ1-5, with D possibly matching TRBD1 (6 bases). This CDR3 region has 14 residues. Trimming cost V 6 bases and J 3 bases, with 12 bases left between them. CDR1 is ENHRY and CDR2 is SYGVKD in the germline V gene. CDR3 sequence reads: CAIRRDIDNQPQHF. Here the CDR3 DNA reads TGTGCCATCAGACGGGACATAGACAATCAGCCCCAGCATTTT.

The rearrangement links TRBV6-5 to TRBJ1-5; D call uncertain. Germline loops: CDR1 MNHEY, CDR2 SVGAGI. Trimming removed 7 bases at V and 3 bases at J, with 10 bases between. The length of the CDR3 is 13 residues. The CDR3, as DNA: TGTGCCAGCAATGCCGGGAACAATCAGCCCCAGCATTTT. Amino acids: CASNAGNNQPQHF.

This clone was detected many times. V gene TRBV6-4 combines with J gene TRBJ1-6; TRBD1 matches at 9 bases. This CDR3 is 14 amino acids long. In germline, CDR1 is MRHNA, CDR2 SNTAGT. V shed 0 bases, J shed 9 bases, and the junction held 0 bases outside the gene matches. The CDR3 sequence: CASSDSTGGSPLHF. CDR3 nucleotides: TGTGCCAGCAGTGACTCGACAGGGGGTTCACCCCTCCACTTT.

The rearrangement joins TRBV25-1 to TRBJ1-2; 10 bases map to TRBD1. The CDR3 extends over 17 amino acids. Germline V CDR1 and CDR2: MGHDK, SYGVNS. V lost 8 bases, J lost 7 bases, and 19 bases stayed unmatched. The CDR3 region is CASSKTGTGVRVGGYTF. CDR3 nucleotides: TGTGCCAGCTCGAAAACCGGGACAGGGGTTCGAGTAGGTGGCTACACCTTC.

The chain joins TRBV6-1 to TRBJ1-1; 8 bases line up with TRBD1. The J segment lost 1 base and the V segment lost 1 base, leaving 2 bases of the junction unmatched. Germline V gene sequence: CDR1 MNHNS, CDR2 SASEGT. The CDR3 spans 15 residues. The CDR3: CASSEGGTGNTEAFF. The DNA for the CDR3 is TGTGCCAGCAGTGAAGGGGGGACAGGGAACACTGAAGCTTTCTTT.

The rearrangement uses TRBV6-5 and TRBJ2-1; 9 bases agree with TRBD1. Trimming cost V 6 bases and J 9 bases; bases outside gene matches: 12. The CDR3 runs to 15 residues. Looked up from germline, CDR1 is MNHEY and CDR2 is SVGAGI. The CDR3 DNA is TGTGCCAGCAGAATCCGGGACAGGGAGGGTCCTGAGCAGTTCTTC. As protein: CASRIRDREGPEQFF.